The 19 T cell receptor beta chains given below trace back to one sample, sequenced in a study of T-cell memory formation after mild COVID-19. MiXCR was run by TCRdb on the 5' RACE reads, yielding one entry per CDR3 protein. The repertoire holds 580,000 or so distinct CDR3 sequences, with roughly 17% as singletons. Sequenced material: PBMCs or a T cell subset sorted from them (not recorded which). These receptors all come from an adult woman who had mild COVID-19 (a few samples of this study predate the infection). Cell type and time point are not known.

This clonotype was observed a handful of times. This rearrangement joins TRBV5-6 to TRBJ2-7; D is possibly TRBD1 or TRBD2 (5 bases each). The germline V gene encodes CDR1 SGHDT and CDR2 YYEEEE. This CDR3 contains 13 residues. The V gene lost 4 bases and the J gene lost 4 bases, with 12 bases spanning the gap. The CDR3 DNA reads TGTGCCAGCAGCCCAGGGTGGGGGTACGAGCAGTACTTC. Encoded protein: CASSPGWGYEQYF.

V gene TRBV7-6 combines with J gene TRBJ2-3; TRBD1 matches 8 bases. From germline, CDR1 is SGHVS and CDR2 FNYEAQ. CDR3 length equals 15 residues. V lost 6 bases, J lost 4 bases, and 9 bases stayed unmatched. CDR3 sequence reads: CASSIKPGGADTQYF. DNA for the CDR3: TGTGCCAGCAGTATTAAACCAGGGGGCGCAGATACGCAGTATTTT.

The rearrangement links TRBV3-1 to TRBJ2-2; 10 nucleotides line up with TRBD1. Germline V lookup: CDR1 LGHDT, CDR2 YNNKEL (reference sequence). The CDR3 spans 16 residues. Unmatched junction bases numbered 1, after V lost 1 base and J lost 2 bases. The CDR3 DNA sequence: TGTGCCAGCAGCCAAGGGACAGGGGGTAACACCGGGGAGCTGTTTTTT. It is translated as CASSQGTGGNTGELFF.

This clonotype turned up a few times. This chain joins TRBV12-3 or TRBV12-4 and TRBJ1-2; D is undetermined. Trimming pared 5 bases from V and 2 bases from J, leaving 9 bases between. The CDR3 extends over 13 amino acids. In nucleotides, the CDR3 is TGTGCCAGCAGTCAGACACTGAACTATGGCTACACCTTC. Translating gives CASSQTLNYGYTF.

The gene calls are TRBV27 and TRBJ2-3; D is ambiguous. Germline CDR1 reads MNHEY; CDR2 reads SMNVEV (reference sequence). CDR3 length: 14 residues. V lost 4 bases and J lost 5, with 13 bases in between. DNA for the CDR3: TGTGCCAGCAGTTATAGACGTCGAGAAGATACGCAGTATTTT. Translated: CASSYRRREDTQYF.

This clonotype was counted only a few times. The J gene is TRBJ2-7, the V gene TRBV12-3 or TRBV12-4; TRBD1 might be the D (5 bases). Trimming took 3 bases from V and 2 from J, leaving 14 bases between them. The CDR3 loop spans 15 amino acids. The DNA of the CDR3 is TGTGCCAGCAGTTTGTCAGGGTTTCTTACCTACGAGCAGTACTTC. This encodes CASSLSGFLTYEQYF.

The V gene is TRBV5-6, the J gene TRBJ2-2, with D maybe TRBD1 (6 bases). The CDR3 extends over 15 amino acids. Germline V CDR1 and CDR2: SGHDT, YYEEEE. Trimming pared 2 bases from V and 5 bases from J, leaving 13 bases between. The CDR3 sequence: CASSFPGAQTGELFF. CDR3 bases: TGTGCCAGCAGCTTTCCAGGGGCACAAACCGGGGAGCTGTTTTTT. The whole variable domain, remainder taken from reference TRBV5-6 and TRBJ2-2, is DAGVTQSPTHLIKTRGQQVTLRCSPKSGHDTVSWYQQALGQGPQFIFQYYEEEERQRGNFPDRFSGHQFPNYSSELNVNALLLGDSALYLCASSFPGAQTGELFFGEGSRLTVL.

This clonotype has more than one count but fewer than ten. CDR3 nucleotide sequence: TGTGCCAGCAGCTTGACAGACACAATCTATCAGCCCCAGCATTTT. Its protein product is CASSLTDTIYQPQHF. The chain carries TRBV5-5 and TRBJ1-5, with no clear D. Germline V gene sequence: CDR1 SGHKS, CDR2 YYEKEE (reference sequence). V shed 1 base and J shed 5 bases, with 13 bases lying between them. The CDR3 covers 15 residues.

The chain has TRBV9 and TRBJ2-1; TRBD2 might be the D (5 bases). Trimming left V 5 bases short and J 2 bases short, with 20 bases between. Looked up from germline, CDR1 is SGDLS and CDR2 is YYNGEE. The CDR3 sequence is 17 residues long. The CDR3 is CASRVQVGLATYNEQFF. The CDR3 coding sequence is TGTGCCAGCAGGGTACAAGTCGGTCTAGCAACCTACAATGAGCAGTTCTTC. The variable domain in full, with the rest retrieved from reference TRBV9 and TRBJ2-1, is DSGVTQTPKHLITATGQRVTLRCSPRSGDLSVYWYQQSLDQGLQFLIQYYNGEERAKGNILERFSAQQFPDLHSELNLSSLELGDSALYFCASRVQVGLATYNEQFFGPGTRLTVL.

The chain has TRBV28 and TRBJ1-5; D unresolved. The CDR3 is 14 residues long. V was pared by 6 bases and J by 6 bases, with 15 bases between. Germline V lookup: CDR1 MDHEN, CDR2 SYDVKM. The CDR3 reads CASRPWVDGQPQHF. The CDR3 DNA reads TGTGCCAGCAGGCCTTGGGTCGACGGTCAGCCCCAGCATTTT.

The chain links TRBV7-3 to TRBJ1-1; D possibly corresponds to TRBD1 (6 bases). CDR3 length equals 15 residues. V dropped 5 bases and J dropped 5 bases, with 18 bases sitting between them. From germline, CDR1 is SGHTA and CDR2 FQGTGA. The CDR3 sequence is CASSPLTGILTEAFF. The DNA for the CDR3 is TGTGCCAGCAGCCCTTTAACAGGGATTTTGACTGAAGCTTTCTTT.

The rearrangement uses TRBV4-2 and TRBJ2-7; 7 bases match TRBD2. In germline, CDR1 is LGHNA, CDR2 YNFKEQ. The V and J ends lost 1 base and 1 base, in that order; junction bases with no gene match: 7. The CDR3 is made up of 16 amino acids. The CDR3 region is CASSQVAGTTSYEQYF. CDR3 sequence (DNA): TGTGCCAGCAGCCAAGTCGCCGGGACTACATCCTACGAGCAGTACTTC.

DNA of the CDR3: TGTGCCAGCAGCAAAGACATCTTGAACACTGAAGCTTTCTTT. Amino acid sequence: CASSKDILNTEAFF. This chain connects TRBV9 to TRBJ1-1; D unresolved. Germline CDR1 SGDLS, CDR2 YYNGEE. Trimming left V 4 bases short and J 0 bases short, with 10 bases between. The CDR3 is 14 amino acids.

The chain carries TRBV15 and TRBJ2-7; D remains unclear. CDR3 length: 14 residues. From germline, CDR1 is LNHNV and CDR2 YYDKDF (reference sequence). V was cut by 1 base and J by 0 bases, with 7 bases left in between. CDR3 coding DNA: TGTGCCACCAGCAGAGTGGCGTCCTCCTACGAGCAGTACTTC. Translated, it gives CATSRVASSYEQYF.

The chain links TRBV7-2 to TRBJ2-3, with D possibly matching TRBD2 (5 bases). The germline V gene encodes CDR1 SGHTA and CDR2 FQGNSA. The CDR3 sequence is 15 residues long. Trimming shortened V by 1 base and J by 4 bases, and 12 bases separated the two germline ends. As DNA, the CDR3 is TGTGCCAGCAGCTTAGGAGAGGGCAGGTCAGATACGCAGTATTTT. Its protein product is CASSLGEGRSDTQYF.

This clonotype has only a few counts. A junction boundary mismatches the germline segment, possibly from a read error. The J gene is TRBJ1-2, the V gene TRBV29-1; TRBD1 might be the D (5 bases). Per the germline V gene, CDR1 is SQVTM and CDR2 is ANQGSEA. The CDR3 is 12 amino acids. CDR3 DNA sequence: TGCAGCGTCGAAGAGACAGACTATGGCTACACCTTC. Amino acid sequence: CSVEETDYGYTF.

Only a few counts were recorded for this clonotype. The chain joins TRBV20-1 to TRBJ2-1; D uncertain. Germline V gene sequence: CDR1 DFQATT, CDR2 SNEGSKA (reference sequence). V was pared by 5 bases and J by 1 base, with 21 bases between. The CDR3 totals 17 residues. This chain's CDR3 is CSAQTLDSATSYNEQFF. The DNA for the CDR3 is TGCAGTGCTCAGACCTTAGATTCCGCAACGTCCTACAATGAGCAGTTCTTC.

The table lists this clonotype with a few counts. The rearrangement links TRBV5-6 to TRBJ2-6; D uncertain. Trimming shortened V by 0 bases and J by 2 bases, and 6 bases separated the two germline ends. The V gene's germline CDR1 is SGHDT and CDR2 YYEEEE. The CDR3 has 15 residues. In nucleotides, the CDR3 is TGTGCCAGCAGCTTGGGGCTCGCTGGGGCCAACGTCCTGACTTTC. Amino acids: CASSLGLAGANVLTF. Based on the CDR3 plus reference TRBV5-6 and TRBJ2-6, the full variable domain is DAGVTQSPTHLIKTRGQQVTLRCSPKSGHDTVSWYQQALGQGPQFIFQYYEEEERQRGNFPDRFSGHQFPNYSSELNVNALLLGDSALYLCASSLGLAGANVLTFGAGSRLTVL.

The J gene is TRBJ2-1, the V gene TRBV4-3; D may be TRBD2 (6 bases). The V and J ends lost 2 bases and 6 bases respectively, with 11 bases between them. CDR1 and CDR2 (germline): LGHNA, YSLEER. CDR3 size: 14 residues. This CDR3 reads CASSQTWDFNEQFF. The CDR3, as DNA: TGCGCCAGCAGCCAAACCTGGGACTTCAATGAGCAGTTCTTC.